The 8 T cell receptor beta chains given below trace back to one sample, sequenced in a study of T-cell memory formation after mild COVID-19. TCRdb re-called the 5' RACE reads through MiXCR, storing one row per CDR3 protein. The sample carries about 180,000 distinct CDR3 sequences, 16% recorded once. Input material: PBMCs or a T cell subset sorted from them (not recorded which). Every receptor here comes from an adult woman who had mild COVID-19 (a few samples of this study predate the infection). Cell type and time point are not known.

This clonotype was counted a few times. The chain employs TRBV5-1 and TRBJ1-3; D is perhaps TRBD1 (5 bases). The germline V gene has CDR1 SGHRS and CDR2 YFSETQ. The V gene lost 5 bases and the J gene lost 0 bases, with 9 bases spanning the gap. The CDR3 consists of 14 residues. The CDR3: CASSPGNSGNTIYF. The CDR3 DNA sequence: TGCGCCAGCAGTCCAGGGAACTCTGGAAACACCATATATTTT.

The CDR3 here is CASSAWSSYEQYF. The DNA for the CDR3 is TGTGCCAGCAGTGCATGGAGCTCCTACGAGCAGTACTTC. The chain uses TRBV2 and TRBJ2-7; the D is unclear. The ends were cut back, 4 bases at V and 0 bases at J, with 7 bases in the middle. The CDR3 contains 13 residues. CDR1 is SNHLY and CDR2 is FYNNEI in the germline V gene.

The sample holds a few counts of this clonotype. The CDR3: CASSLTGAGALQETQYF. CDR3 coding DNA: TGTGCCAGCAGCTTAACGGGGGCGGGGGCCCTTCAAGAGACCCAGTACTTC. This sequence joins TRBV7-3 and TRBJ2-5; a weak D match, TRBD2 (7 bases). The CDR3 covers 17 residues. V shed 0 bases and J shed 2 bases, with 16 bases lying between them. Germline V gene data show CDR1 as SGHTA and CDR2 as FQGTGA.

This clonotype was counted only a few times. This chain connects TRBV24-1 to TRBJ2-1, with 7 bases identical to TRBD2. The V gene's germline CDR1 is KGHDR and CDR2 SFDVKD. This CDR3 region has 13 residues. The J segment lost 5 bases and the V segment lost 7 bases, leaving 4 bases of the junction unmatched. The CDR3 coding sequence is TGTGCCACCAGCCGGGGGGAGCACAATGAGCAGTTCTTC. It is translated as CATSRGEHNEQFF.

The chain recombines TRBV7-9 with TRBJ2-2; TRBD2 matches 8 bases. The germline CDR1 and CDR2 sequences are SEHNR and FQNEAQ (reference sequence). The CDR3 is 17 residues long. V shed 5 bases, J shed 2 bases, and the junction held 10 bases outside the gene matches. CDR3 sequence reads: CASSGVERGTNTGELFF. CDR3 nucleotide sequence: TGTGCCAGCAGCGGGGTTGAGCGGGGGACCAACACCGGGGAGCTGTTTTTT.

V is TRBV28 and J is TRBJ2-2; D is perhaps TRBD2 (5 bases). V was shortened by 8 bases and J by 6 bases, with 13 bases between the two germline ends. The CDR3 consists of 13 residues. Looked up from germline, CDR1 is MDHEN and CDR2 is SYDVKM. The CDR3 nucleotides are TGTGCCAGCTCACGTGCCGGGGCCGGGGAGCTGTTTTTT. Amino acids: CASSRAGAGELFF.

This clonotype was seen ten or more times. This chain links TRBV7-9 with TRBJ2-7; weak D call: TRBD1 (6 bases). Trimming removed 2 bases from V and 0 bases from J, with 14 bases in between. This CDR3 spans 16 amino acids. Germline CDR1 is SEHNR and CDR2 is FQNEAQ (reference sequence). The CDR3 sequence: CASSLTDSLSSYEQYF. The CDR3, as DNA: TGTGCCAGCAGCTTAACGGACAGTTTAAGCTCCTACGAGCAGTACTTC.

This clonotype was observed a handful of times. V usage is TRBV24-1 and J usage is TRBJ2-2; 10 positions match TRBD1. This CDR3 contains 16 residues. V shed 3 bases, J shed 5 bases, and the junction held 5 bases outside the gene matches. Germline lookup yields CDR1 KGHDR and CDR2 SFDVKD. The CDR3 nucleotides read TGTGCCACCAGTGATCGGGGACAGGGGAGGACCGGGGAGCTGTTTTTT. Its translation is CATSDRGQGRTGELFF.